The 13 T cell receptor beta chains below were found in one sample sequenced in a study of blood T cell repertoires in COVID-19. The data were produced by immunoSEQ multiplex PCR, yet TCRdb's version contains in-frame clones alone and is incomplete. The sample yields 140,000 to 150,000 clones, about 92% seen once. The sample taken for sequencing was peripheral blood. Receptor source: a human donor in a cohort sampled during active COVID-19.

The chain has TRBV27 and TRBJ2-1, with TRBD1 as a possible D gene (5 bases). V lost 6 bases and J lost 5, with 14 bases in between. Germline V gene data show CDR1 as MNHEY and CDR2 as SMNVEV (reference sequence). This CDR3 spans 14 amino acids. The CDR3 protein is CASSQGYEHNEQFF. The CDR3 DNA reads TGTGCCAGCAGCCAGGGTTATGAACACAATGAGCAGTTCTTC.

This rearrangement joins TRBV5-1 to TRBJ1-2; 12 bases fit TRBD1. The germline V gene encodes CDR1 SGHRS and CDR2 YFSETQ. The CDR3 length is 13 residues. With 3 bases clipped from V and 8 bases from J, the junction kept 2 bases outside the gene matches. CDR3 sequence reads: CASSWDRGQGYTF. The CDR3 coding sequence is TGCGCCAGCAGCTGGGACAGGGGGCAAGGCTACACCTTC.

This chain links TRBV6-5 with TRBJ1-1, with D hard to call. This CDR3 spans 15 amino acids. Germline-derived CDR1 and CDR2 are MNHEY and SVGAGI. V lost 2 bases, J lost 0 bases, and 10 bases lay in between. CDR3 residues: CASSYVGPLNTEAFF. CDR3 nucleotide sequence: TGTGCCAGCAGTTACGTGGGCCCGCTGAACACTGAAGCTTTCTTT.

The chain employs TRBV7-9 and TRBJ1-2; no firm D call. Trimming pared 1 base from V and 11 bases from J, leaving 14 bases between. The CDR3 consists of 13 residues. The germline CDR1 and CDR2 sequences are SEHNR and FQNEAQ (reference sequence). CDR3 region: CASSLDTVREYTF. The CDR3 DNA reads TGTGCCAGCAGCTTAGATACGGTTCGCGAGTACACCTTC. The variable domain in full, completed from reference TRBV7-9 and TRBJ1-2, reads DTGVSQNPRHKITKRGQNVTFRCDPISEHNRLYWYRQTLGQGPEFLTYFQNEAQLEKSRLLSDRFSAERPKGSFSTLEIQRTEQGDSAMYLCASSLDTVREYTFGSGTRLTVV.

The CDR3 loop is CASSVSEAYGYTF. Written as DNA, the CDR3 is TGCGCCAGCAGCGTCTCAGAGGCGTATGGCTACACCTTC. V is TRBV5-1 and J is TRBJ1-2; no clear D gene. Germline V gene lookup returns CDR1 SGHRS and CDR2 YFSETQ. V lost 4 bases to trimming and J lost 5 bases, with 12 bases between them. The CDR3 extends over 13 amino acids.

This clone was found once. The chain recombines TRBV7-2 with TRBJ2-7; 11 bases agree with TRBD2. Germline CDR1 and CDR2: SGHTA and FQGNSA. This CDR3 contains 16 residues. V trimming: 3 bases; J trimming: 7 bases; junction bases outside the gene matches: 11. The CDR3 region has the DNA TGTGCCAGCAGCTTTGCCCCACTAGCGGGGGCGGGGGAGCAGTACTTC. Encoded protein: CASSFAPLAGAGEQYF.

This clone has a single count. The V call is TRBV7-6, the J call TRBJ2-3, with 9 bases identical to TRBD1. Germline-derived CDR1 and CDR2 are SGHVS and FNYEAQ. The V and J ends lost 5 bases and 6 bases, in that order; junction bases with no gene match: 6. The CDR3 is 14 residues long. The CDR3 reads CASSNRQGGDTQYF. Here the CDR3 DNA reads TGTGCCAGCAGCAATAGACAGGGGGGGGATACGCAGTATTTT.

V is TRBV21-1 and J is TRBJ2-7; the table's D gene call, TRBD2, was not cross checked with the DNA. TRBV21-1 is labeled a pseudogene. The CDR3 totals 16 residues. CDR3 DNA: TGTGCCAGCAGCAAAGGGAAGAGGGATCGAACCTACGAGCAGTACTTC. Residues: CASSKGKRDRTYEQYF.

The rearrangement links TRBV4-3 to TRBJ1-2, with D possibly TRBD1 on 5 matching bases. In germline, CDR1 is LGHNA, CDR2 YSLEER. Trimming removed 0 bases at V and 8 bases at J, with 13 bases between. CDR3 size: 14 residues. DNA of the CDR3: TGCGCCAGCAGCCAAGAGGAACGGGAGGGGGGCTACACCTTC. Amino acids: CASSQEEREGGYTF.

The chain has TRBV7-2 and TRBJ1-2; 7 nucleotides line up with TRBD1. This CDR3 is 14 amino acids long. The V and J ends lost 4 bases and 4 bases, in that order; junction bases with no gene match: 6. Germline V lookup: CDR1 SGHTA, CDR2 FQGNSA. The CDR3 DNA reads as TGTGCCAGCAGCTCGACAGGGCACGGCTATGGCTACACCTTC. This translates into CASSSTGHGYGYTF.

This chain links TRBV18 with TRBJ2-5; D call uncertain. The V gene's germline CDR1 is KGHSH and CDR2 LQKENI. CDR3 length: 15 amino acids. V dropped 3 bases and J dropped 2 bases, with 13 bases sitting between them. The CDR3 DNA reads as TGTGCCAGCTCACCCCCTAGTCTCGGGCAAGAGACCCAGTACTTC. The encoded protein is CASSPPSLGQETQYF.

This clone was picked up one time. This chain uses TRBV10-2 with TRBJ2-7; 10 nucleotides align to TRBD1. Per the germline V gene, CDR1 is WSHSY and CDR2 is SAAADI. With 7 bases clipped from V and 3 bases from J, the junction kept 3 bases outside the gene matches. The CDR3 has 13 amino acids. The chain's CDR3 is CASKDRGLYEQYF. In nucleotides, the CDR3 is TGCGCCAGCAAAGACAGGGGGCTCTACGAGCAGTACTTC.

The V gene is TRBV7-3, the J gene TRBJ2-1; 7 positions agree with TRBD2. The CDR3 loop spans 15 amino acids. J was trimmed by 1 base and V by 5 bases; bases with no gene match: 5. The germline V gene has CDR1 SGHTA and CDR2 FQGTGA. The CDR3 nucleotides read TGTGCCAGCAGCCCCGCTAGCGGTTCCTACAATGAGCAGTTCTTC. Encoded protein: CASSPASGSYNEQFF. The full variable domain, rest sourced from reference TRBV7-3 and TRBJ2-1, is GAGVSQTPSNKVTEKGKYVELRCDPISGHTALYWYRQSLGQGPEFLIYFQGTGAADDSGLPNDRFFAVRPEGSVSTLKIQRTERGDSAVYLCASSPASGSYNEQFFGPGTRLTVL.